The source of this TCR beta chain is a study of T cell repertoires in cytomegalovirus infection. Background on the study: Selection of CMV epitopes for the study included recently identified HLA-C-restricted and well-studied HLA-B-restricted ones. Overall study results and limits: Carriers of CMV plus the relevant HLA were identified by cumulative public TCR beta family frequency.

One entry per CDR3 protein, called by TCRdb with MiXCR from the reads. The data contain about 830,000 distinct CDR3 sequences, 30% to 35% of them singletons. Between the trimmed V and J ends, which lost 3 bases and 0 bases, there was a span of 11 bases. Germline assignment: CDR1 MNHNS and CDR2 SASEGT. The CDR3 loop spans 15 amino acids. Notes on this clonotype: Its target is unknown.

This TCR was recovered from a human donor in good health (CMV status not recorded). Some clones in this sample may be carry-over from other donors' samples. V usage is TRBV6-1 and J usage is TRBJ1-1, with no clear D. Specimen: cultured CD8+ T cells from PBMCs, collected from culture after CMV antigen stimulation. The CDR3 sequence is CASSESDGLNTEAFF. Written as DNA, the CDR3 is TGTGCCAGCAGTGAGAGTGACGGCCTGAACACTGAAGCTTTCTTT.